A selection of T cell receptor beta chains follows, all from one sample in a study of human T cells and chemical hapten exposure. One entry per CDR3 protein results from TCRdb running MiXCR on the RACE reads. The sample has more than 55,000 distinct CDR3 sequences, about 9.1% seen once. The sample was whole blood, taken in connection with sensitization to the hapten diphenylcyclopropenone (DPC). The receptors were sampled from a woman aged 40 to 50 with alopecia areata. Some clones in this sample may be carry-over from other donors' samples. Both conserved end residues are part of each CDR3. Each record gives: clone size, V gene, J gene, D gene, CDR3 DNA, CDR3 protein. The D gene is left open where the match is weak. Clone size is shown for a subset of rows, as once, few, many or a class of expanded clone.

few,TRBV6-2/TRBV6-3,TRBJ2-7,.,TGTGCCAGCAGTTTCGCAACGGACCGCTCCTACGAGCAGTACTTC,CASSFATDRSYEQYF
many,TRBV29-1,TRBJ1-2,.,TGCAGCGTTGAGGGGGTCGGAATGAACTATGGCTACACCTTC,CSVEGVGMNYGYTF
many,TRBV20-1,TRBJ1-6,.,TGCAGTGCTAGAGTGCAAAAACTGAGCTCCTATAATTCACCCCTCCACTTT,CSARVQKLSSYNSPLHF
few,TRBV7-2,TRBJ2-2,.,TGTGCCACCCAGCGGGTCCCGAACACCGGGGAGCTGTTTTTT,CATQRVPNTGELFF
many,TRBV2,TRBJ1-1,.,TGTGCCAGCACTCCCCGAGCCGGTGCTTTCTTT,CASTPRAGAFF
many,TRBV7-9,TRBJ1-2,.,TGTGCCAGCAGCGCCCCCTTGGAATTTGGGGCGAACTATGGCTACACCTTC,CASSAPLEFGANYGYTF
many,TRBV7-8,TRBJ2-5,TRBD2,TGTGCCAGCAGCTTCGACGGGGGGGCAGGAGAGACCCAGTACTTC,CASSFDGGAGETQYF
many,TRBV11-2,TRBJ2-1,.,TGTGCCAGCAGCTCGAGGGCTAAGGGGGGGGACGGAGGGTTCAATGAGCAGTTCTTC,CASSSRAKGGDGGFNEQFF
.,TRBV6-2/TRBV6-3,TRBJ2-5,.,TGTGCCAGCAGCCCGGTCCGGGAGACCCAGTACTTC,CASSPVRETQYF
.,TRBV29-1,TRBJ2-1,.,TGCAGCGTAAAGCTGGAGCGGGTCACCGGGAAGGAGCAGTTCTTC,CSVKLERVTGKEQFF
many,TRBV5-1,TRBJ2-7,.,TGCGCCAGCAGCTTGGAGAGAGGGAACTCCTACGAGCAGTACTTC,CASSLERGNSYEQYF
many,TRBV20-1,TRBJ1-3,TRBD1,TGCAGTGCCCCTGACAGGGGGCTTGGAAACACCATATATTTT,CSAPDRGLGNTIYF
few,TRBV18,TRBJ1-3,.,TGTGCCAGCTCACCGGTTGACAGTAGCTCTGGAAACACCATATATTTT,CASSPVDSSSGNTIYF
many,TRBV6-2/TRBV6-3,TRBJ2-7,.,TGTGCCAGCAGTCGGACTTCCTACGAGCAGTACTTC,CASSRTSYEQYF
.,TRBV27,TRBJ2-3,.,TGTGCCAGCAGTTTGGATCCCGTCTTCACAGATACGCAGTATTTT,CASSLDPVFTDTQYF
many,TRBV29-1,TRBJ2-7,.,TGCAGCGTAGAGGACTGGATGGGAATGTCCTACGAGCAGTACTTC,CSVEDWMGMSYEQYF
many,TRBV4-1,TRBJ2-4,TRBD2,TGCGCCAGCAGCTCTGGGACTAGCGGGGTCGACGCCAAAAACATTCAGTACTTC,CASSSGTSGVDAKNIQYF
many,TRBV20-1,TRBJ1-2,.,TGCAGTGCCTTCACGGCAGGGAACTATGGCTACACCTTC,CSAFTAGNYGYTF
many,TRBV5-1,TRBJ2-5,.,TGCGCCAGCAGAGCTGCAGGGTACGACAAAGAGACCCAGTACTTC,CASRAAGYDKETQYF
many,TRBV6-1,TRBJ1-2,.,TGTGCCAGCAGTGAAGCGGGGGCGGATGGCTACACCTTC,CASSEAGADGYTF
.,TRBV3-1,TRBJ2-3,.,TGTGCCAGCAGCCCGGAGGGGGGGGGCACAGATACGCAGTATTTT,CASSPEGGGTDTQYF
many,TRBV19,TRBJ2-1,TRBD2,TGTGCCAGCCGGCCGGGACTAGACTACAATGAGCAGTTCTTC,CASRPGLDYNEQFF
.,TRBV11-3,TRBJ2-2,.,TGTGCCAGCAGCGAAAGGGGGGCCGGGGAGCTGTTTTTT,CASSERGAGELFF